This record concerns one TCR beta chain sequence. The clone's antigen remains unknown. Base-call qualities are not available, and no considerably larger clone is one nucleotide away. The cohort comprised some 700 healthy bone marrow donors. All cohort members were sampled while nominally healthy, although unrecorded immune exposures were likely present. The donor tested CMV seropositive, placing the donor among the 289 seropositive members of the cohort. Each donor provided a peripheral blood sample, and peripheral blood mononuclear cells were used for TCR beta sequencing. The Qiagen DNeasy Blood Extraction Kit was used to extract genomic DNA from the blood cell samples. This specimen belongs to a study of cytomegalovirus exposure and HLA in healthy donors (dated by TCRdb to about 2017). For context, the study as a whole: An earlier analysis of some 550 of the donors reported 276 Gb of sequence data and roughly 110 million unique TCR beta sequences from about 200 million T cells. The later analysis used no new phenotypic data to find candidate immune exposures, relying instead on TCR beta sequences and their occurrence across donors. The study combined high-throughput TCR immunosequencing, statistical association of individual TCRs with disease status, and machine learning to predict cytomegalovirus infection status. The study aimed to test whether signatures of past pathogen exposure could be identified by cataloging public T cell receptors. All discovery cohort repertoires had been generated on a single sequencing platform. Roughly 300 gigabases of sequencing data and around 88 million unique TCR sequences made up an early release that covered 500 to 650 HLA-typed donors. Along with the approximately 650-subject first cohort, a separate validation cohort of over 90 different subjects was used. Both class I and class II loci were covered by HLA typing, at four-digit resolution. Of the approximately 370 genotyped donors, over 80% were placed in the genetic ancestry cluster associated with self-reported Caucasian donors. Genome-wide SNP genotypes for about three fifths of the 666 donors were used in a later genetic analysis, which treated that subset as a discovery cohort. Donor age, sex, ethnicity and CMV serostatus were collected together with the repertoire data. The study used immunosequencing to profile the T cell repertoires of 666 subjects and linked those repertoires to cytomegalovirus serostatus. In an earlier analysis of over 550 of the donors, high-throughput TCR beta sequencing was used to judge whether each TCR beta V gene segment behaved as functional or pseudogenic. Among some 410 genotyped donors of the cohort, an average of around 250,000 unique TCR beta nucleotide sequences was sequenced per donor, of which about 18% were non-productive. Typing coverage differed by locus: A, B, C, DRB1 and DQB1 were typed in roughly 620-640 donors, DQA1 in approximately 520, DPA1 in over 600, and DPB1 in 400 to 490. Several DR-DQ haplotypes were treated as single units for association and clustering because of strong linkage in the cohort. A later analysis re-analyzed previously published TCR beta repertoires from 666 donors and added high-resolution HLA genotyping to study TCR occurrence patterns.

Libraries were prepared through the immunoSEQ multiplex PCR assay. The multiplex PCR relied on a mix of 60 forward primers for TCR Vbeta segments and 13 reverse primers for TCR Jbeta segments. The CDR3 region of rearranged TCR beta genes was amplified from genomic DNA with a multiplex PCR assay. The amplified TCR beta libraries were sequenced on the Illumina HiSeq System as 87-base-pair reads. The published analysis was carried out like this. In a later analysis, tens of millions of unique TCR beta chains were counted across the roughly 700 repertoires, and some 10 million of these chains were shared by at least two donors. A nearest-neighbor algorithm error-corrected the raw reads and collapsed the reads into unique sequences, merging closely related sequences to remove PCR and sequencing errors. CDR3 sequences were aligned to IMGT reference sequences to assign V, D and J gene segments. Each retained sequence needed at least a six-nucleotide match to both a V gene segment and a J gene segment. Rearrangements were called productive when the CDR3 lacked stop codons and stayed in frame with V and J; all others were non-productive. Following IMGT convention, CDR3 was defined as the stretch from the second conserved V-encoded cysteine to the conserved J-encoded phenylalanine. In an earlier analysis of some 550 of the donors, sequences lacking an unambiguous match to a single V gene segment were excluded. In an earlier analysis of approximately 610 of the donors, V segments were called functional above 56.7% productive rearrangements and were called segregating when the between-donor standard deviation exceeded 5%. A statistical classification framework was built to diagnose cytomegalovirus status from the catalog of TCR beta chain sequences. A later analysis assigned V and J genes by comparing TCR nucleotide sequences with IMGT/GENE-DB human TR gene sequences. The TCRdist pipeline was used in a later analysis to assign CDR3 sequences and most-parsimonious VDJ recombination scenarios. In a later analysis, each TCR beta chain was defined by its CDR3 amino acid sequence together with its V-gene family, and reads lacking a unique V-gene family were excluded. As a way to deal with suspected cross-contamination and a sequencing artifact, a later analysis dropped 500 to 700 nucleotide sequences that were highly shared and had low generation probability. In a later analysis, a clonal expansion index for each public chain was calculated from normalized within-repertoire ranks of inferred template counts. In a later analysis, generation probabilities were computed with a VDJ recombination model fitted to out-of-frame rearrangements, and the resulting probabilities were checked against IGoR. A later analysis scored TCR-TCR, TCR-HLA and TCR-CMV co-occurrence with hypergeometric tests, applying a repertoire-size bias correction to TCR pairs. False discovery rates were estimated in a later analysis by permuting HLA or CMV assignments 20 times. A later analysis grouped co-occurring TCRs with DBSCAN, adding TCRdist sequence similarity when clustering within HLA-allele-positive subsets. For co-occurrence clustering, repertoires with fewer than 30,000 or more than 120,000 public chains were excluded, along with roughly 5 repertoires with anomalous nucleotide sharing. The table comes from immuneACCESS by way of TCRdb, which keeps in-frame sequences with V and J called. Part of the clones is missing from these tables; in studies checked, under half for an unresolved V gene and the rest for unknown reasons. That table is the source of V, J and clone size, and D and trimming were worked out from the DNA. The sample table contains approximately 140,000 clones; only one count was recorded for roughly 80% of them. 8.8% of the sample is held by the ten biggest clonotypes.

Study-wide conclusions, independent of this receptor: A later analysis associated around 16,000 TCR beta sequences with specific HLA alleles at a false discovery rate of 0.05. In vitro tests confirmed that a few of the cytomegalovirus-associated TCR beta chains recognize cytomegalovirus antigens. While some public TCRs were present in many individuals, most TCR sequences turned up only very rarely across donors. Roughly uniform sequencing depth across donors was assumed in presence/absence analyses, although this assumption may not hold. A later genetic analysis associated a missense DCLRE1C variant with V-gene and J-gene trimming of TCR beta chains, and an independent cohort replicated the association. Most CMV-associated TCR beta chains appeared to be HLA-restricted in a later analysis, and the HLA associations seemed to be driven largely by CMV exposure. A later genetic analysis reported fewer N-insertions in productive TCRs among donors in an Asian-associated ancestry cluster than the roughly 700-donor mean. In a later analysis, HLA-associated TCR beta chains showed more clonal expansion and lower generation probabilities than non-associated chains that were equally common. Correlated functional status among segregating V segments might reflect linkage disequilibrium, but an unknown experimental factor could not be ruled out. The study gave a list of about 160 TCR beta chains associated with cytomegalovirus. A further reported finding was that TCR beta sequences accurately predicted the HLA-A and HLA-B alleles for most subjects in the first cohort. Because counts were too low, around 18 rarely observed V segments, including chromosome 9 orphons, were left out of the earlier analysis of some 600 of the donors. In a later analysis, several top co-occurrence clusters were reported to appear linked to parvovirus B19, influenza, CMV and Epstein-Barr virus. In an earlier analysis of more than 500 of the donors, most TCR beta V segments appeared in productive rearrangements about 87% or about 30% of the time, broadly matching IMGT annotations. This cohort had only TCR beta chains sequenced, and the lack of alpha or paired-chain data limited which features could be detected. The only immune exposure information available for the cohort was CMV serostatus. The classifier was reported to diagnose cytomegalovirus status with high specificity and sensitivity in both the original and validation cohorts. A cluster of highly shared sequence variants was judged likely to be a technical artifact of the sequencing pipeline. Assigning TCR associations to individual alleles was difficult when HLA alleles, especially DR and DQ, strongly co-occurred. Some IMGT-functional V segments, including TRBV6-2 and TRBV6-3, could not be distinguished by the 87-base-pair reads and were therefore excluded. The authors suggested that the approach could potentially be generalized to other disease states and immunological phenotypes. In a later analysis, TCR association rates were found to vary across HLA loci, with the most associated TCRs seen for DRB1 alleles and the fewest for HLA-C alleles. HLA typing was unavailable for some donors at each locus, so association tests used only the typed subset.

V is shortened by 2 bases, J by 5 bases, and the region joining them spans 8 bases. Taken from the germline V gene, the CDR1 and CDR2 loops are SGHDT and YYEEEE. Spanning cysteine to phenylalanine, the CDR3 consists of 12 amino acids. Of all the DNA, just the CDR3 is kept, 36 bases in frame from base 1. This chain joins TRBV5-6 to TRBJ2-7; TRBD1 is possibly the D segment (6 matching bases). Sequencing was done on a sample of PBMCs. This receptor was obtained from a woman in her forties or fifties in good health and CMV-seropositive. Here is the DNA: TGTGCCAGCAGCTTTGAGGGGGACGAGCAGTACTTC. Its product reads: CASSFEGDEQYF.